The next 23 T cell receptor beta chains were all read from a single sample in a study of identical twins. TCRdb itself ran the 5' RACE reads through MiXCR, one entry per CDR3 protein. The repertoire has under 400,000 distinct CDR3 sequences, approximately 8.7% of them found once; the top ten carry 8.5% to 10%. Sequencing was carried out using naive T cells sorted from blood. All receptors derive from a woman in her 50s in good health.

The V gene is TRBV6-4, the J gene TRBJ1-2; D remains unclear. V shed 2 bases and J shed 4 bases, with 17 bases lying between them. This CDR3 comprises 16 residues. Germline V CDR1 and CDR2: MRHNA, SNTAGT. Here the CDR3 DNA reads TGTGCCAGCAGTGACAGGCCCGGACCTAAGCCCTATGGCTACACCTTC. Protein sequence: CASSDRPGPKPYGYTF.

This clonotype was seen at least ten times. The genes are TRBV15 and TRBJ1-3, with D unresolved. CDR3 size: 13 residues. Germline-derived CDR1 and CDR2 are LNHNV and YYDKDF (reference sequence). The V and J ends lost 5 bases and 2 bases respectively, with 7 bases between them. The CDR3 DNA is TGTGCCACCAGCTCCGACGCTGGAAACACCATATATTTT. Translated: CATSSDAGNTIYF.

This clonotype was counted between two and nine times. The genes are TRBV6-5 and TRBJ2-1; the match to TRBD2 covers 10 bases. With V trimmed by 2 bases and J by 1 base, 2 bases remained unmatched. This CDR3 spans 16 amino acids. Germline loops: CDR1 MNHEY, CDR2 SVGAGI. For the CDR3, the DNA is TGTGCCAGCAGTTACGGAGCGGGAGGGTCCTACAATGAGCAGTTCTTC. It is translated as CASSYGAGGSYNEQFF.

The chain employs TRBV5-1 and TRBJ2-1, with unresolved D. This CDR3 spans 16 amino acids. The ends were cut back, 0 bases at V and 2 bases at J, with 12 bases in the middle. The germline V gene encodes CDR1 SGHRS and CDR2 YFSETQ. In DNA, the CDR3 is TGCGCCAGCAGCTTGGAGTGGCTTCCGCCCTACAATGAGCAGTTCTTC. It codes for CASSLEWLPPYNEQFF.

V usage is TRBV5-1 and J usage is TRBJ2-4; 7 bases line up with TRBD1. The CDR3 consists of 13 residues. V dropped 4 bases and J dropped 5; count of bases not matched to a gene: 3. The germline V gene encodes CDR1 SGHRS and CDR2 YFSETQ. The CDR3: CASSRTGENIQYF. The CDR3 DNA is TGCGCCAGCAGCCGGACAGGAGAAAACATTCAGTACTTC.

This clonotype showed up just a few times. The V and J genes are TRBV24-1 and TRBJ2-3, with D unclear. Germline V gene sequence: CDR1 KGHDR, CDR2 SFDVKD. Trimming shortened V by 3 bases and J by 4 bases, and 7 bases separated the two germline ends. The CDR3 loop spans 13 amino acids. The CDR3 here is CATSDPNADTQYF. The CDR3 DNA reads TGTGCCACCAGTGATCCGAACGCAGATACGCAGTATTTT.

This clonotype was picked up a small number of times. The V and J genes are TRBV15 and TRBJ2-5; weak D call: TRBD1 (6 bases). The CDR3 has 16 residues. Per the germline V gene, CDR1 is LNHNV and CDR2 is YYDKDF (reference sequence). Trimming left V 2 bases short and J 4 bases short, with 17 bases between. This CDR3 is CATSRQHPPGAETQYF. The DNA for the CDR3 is TGTGCCACCAGCAGACAACACCCCCCAGGGGCAGAGACCCAGTACTTC.

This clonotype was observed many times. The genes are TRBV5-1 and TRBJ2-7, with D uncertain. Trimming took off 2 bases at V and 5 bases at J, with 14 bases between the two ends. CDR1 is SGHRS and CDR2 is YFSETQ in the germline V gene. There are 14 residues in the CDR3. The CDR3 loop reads CASSFQGRPNEQYF. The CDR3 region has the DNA TGCGCCAGCAGCTTCCAAGGACGGCCCAACGAGCAGTACTTC.

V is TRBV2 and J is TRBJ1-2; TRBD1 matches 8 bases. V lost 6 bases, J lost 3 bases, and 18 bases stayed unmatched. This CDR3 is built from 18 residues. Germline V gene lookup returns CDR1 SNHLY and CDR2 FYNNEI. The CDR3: CASSPRTGSASYYYGYTF. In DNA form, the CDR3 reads TGTGCCAGCAGCCCCCGGACAGGGTCTGCCTCATACTACTATGGCTACACCTTC.

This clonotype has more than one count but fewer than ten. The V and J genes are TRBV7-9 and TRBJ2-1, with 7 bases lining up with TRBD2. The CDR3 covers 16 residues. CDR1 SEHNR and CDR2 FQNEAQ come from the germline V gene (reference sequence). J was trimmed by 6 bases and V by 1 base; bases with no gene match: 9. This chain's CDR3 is CASSLGAGAVGNEQFF. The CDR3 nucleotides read TGTGCCAGCAGCTTAGGGGCGGGAGCTGTTGGCAATGAGCAGTTCTTC.

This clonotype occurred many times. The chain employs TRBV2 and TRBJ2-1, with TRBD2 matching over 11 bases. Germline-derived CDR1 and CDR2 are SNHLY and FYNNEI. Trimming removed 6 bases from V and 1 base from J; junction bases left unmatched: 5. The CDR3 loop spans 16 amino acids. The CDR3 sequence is CASSLTSGSSYNEQFF. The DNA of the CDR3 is TGTGCCAGCAGCCTAACTAGCGGGAGTTCCTACAATGAGCAGTTCTTC.

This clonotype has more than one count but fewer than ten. CDR3 coding DNA: TGTGCCAGCAGCTTTGACTTAGCGTCTTACAATGAGCAGTTCTTC. Its protein is CASSFDLASYNEQFF. The genes are TRBV7-2 and TRBJ2-1, with D maybe TRBD2 (5 bases). Germline CDR1 reads SGHTA; CDR2 reads FQGNSA. This CDR3 spans 15 amino acids. V gave up 3 bases and J gave up 4 bases, with 13 bases separating them.

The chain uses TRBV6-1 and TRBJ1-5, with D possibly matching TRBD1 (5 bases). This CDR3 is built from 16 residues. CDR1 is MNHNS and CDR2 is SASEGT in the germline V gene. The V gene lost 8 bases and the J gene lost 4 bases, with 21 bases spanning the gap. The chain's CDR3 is CASCRDDGPANQPQHF. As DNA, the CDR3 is TGTGCCAGCTGCCGGGACGACGGTCCAGCAAATCAGCCCCAGCATTTT.

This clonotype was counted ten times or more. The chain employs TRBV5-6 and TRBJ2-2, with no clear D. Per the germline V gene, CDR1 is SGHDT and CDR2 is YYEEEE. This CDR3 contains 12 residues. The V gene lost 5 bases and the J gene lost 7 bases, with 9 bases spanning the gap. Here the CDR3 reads CASSLSVGELFF. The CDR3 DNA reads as TGTGCCAGCAGTTTATCGGTCGGGGAGCTGTTTTTT.

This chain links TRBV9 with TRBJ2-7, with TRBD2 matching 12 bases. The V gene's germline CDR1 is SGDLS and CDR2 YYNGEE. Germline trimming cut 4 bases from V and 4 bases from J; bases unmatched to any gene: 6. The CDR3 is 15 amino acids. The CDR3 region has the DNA TGTGCCAGCAGCCCTCGACTAGCGGGGGAATACGAGCAGTACTTC. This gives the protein CASSPRLAGEYEQYF.

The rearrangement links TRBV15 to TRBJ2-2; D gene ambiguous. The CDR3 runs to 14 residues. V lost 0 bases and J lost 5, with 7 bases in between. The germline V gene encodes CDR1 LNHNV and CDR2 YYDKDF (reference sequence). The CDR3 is CATSRDLGTGELFF. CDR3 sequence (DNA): TGTGCCACCAGCAGAGATCTCGGGACCGGGGAGCTGTTTTTT.

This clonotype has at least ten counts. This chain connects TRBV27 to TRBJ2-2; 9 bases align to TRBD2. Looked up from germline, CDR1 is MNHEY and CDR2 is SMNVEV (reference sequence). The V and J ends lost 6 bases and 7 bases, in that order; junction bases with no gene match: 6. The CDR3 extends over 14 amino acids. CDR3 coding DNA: TGTGCCAGCAGGCCGGGACTAGCTATCGGGGAGCTGTTTTTT. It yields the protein CASRPGLAIGELFF.

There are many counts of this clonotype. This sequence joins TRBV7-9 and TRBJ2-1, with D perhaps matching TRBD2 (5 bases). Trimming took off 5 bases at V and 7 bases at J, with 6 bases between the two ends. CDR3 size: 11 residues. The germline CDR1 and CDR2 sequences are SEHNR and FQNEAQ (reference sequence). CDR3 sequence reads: CASSRRNEQFF. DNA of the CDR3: TGTGCCAGCAGCCGGAGGAATGAGCAGTTCTTC.

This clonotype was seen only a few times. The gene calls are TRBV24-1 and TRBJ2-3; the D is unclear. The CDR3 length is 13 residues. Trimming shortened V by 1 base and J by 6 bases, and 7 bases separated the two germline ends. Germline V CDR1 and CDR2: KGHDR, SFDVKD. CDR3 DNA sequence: TGTGCCACCAGTGATTTCGGTGCGGATACGCAGTATTTT. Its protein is CATSDFGADTQYF.

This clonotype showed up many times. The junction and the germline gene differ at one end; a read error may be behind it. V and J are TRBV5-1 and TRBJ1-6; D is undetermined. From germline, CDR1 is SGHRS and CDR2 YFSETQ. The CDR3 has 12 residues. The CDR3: CASSLDNSPLHF. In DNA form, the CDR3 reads TGTGCCAGCAGTTTGGATAATTCACCCCTCCACTTT.

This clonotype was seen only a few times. The CDR3 protein is CASSFWGGELFF. CDR3 bases: TGTGCCAGCAGTTTTTGGGGCGGGGAGCTGTTTTTT. The chain recombines TRBV12-3 or TRBV12-4 with TRBJ2-2, with unresolved D. Trimming removed 3 bases from V and 7 bases from J, with 6 bases in between. The CDR3 extends over 12 amino acids.

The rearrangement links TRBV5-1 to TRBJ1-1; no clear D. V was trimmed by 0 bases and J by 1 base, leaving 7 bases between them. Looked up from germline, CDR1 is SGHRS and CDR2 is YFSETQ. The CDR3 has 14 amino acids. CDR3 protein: CASSLGTSNTEAFF. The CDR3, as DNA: TGCGCCAGCAGCTTGGGGACGTCGAACACTGAAGCTTTCTTT.

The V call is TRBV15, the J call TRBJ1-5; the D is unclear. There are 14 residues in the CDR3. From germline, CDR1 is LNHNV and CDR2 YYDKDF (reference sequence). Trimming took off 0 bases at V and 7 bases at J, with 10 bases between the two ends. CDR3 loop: CATSRDLRVQPQHF. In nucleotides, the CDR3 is TGTGCCACCAGCAGAGATTTGCGAGTGCAGCCCCAGCATTTT.